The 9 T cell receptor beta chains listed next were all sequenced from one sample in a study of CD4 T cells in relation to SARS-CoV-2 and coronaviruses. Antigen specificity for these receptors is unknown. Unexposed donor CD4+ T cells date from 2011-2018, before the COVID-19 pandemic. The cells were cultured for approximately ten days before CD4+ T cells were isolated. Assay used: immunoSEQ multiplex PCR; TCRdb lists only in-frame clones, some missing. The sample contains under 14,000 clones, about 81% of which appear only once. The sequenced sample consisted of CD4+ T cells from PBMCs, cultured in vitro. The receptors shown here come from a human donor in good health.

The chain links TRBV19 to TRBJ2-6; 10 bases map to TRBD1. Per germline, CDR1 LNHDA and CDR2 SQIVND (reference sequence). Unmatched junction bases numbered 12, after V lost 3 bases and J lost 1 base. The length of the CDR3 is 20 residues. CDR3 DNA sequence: TGTGCCAGTAGTATTTCACAACGACAGGGGGCCTTTTCTGGGGCCAACGTCCTGACTTTC. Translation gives CASSISQRQGAFSGANVLTF.

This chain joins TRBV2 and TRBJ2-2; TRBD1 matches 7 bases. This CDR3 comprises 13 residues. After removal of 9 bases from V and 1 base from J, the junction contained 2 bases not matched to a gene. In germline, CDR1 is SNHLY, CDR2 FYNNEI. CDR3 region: CASRQGNTGELFF. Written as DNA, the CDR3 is TGTGCCAGTAGACAGGGGAACACCGGGGAGCTGTTTTTT. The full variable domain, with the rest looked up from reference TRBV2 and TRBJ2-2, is EPEVTQTPSHQVTQMGQEVILRCVPISNHLYFYWYRQILGQKVEFLVSFYNNEISEKSEIFDDQFSVERPDGSNFTLKIRSTKLEDSAMYFCASRQGNTGELFFGEGSRLTVL.

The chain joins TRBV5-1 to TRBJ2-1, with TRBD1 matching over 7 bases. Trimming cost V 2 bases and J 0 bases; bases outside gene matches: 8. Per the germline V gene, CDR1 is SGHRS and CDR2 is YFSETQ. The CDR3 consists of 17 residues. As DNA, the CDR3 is TGCGCCAGCAGCTTTGTAGGACAGGCGAGCTCCTACAATGAGCAGTTCTTC. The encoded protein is CASSFVGQASSYNEQFF.

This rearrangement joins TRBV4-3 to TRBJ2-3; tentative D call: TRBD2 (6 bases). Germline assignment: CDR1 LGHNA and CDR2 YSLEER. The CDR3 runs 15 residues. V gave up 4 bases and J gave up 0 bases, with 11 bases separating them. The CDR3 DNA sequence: TGCGCCAGCAGCCGGGACTCGCGTAGCACAGATACGCAGTATTTT. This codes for CASSRDSRSTDTQYF.

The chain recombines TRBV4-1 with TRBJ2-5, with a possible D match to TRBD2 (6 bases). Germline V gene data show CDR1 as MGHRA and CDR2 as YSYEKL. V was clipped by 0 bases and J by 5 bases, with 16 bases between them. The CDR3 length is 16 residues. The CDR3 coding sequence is TGCGCCAGCAGCCAAGATTTGGGAGACGGGAGCGAGACCCAGTACTTC. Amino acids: CASSQDLGDGSETQYF.

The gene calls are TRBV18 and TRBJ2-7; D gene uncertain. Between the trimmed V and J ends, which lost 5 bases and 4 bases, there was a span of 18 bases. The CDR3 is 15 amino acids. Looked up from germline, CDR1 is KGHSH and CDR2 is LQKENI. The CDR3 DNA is TGTGCCAGCTCAAACGCCGCGAGTCCACCGTACGAGCAGTACTTC. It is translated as CASSNAASPPYEQYF.

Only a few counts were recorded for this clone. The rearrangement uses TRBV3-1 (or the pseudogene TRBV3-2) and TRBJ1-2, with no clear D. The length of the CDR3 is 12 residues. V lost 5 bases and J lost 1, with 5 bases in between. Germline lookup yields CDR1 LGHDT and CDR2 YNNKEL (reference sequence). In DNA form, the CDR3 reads TGTGCCAGCAGCTCAGATAACTATGGCTACACCTTC. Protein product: CASSSDNYGYTF.

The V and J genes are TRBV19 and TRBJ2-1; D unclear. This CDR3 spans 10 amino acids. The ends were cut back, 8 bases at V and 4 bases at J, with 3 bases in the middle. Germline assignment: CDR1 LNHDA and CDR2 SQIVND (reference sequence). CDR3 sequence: CASGYNEQFF. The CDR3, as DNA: TGTGCCAGTGGGTACAATGAGCAGTTCTTC.

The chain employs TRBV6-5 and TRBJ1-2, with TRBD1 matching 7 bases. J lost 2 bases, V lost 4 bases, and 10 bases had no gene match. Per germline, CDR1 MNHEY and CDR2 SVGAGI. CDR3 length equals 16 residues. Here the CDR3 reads CASSLGQYYLNYGYTF. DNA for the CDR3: TGTGCCAGCAGTTTGGGACAGTACTATTTAAACTATGGCTACACCTTC.